The clone carrying this T cell receptor (beta chain) was counted only a few times. Under the authors' procedure: Reference gene primer amplification yielded estimated nucleated cell counts. Here immunoSEQ multiplex PCR was the method, and the copy in TCRdb shows in-frame clones only, minus some. The DNA was the basis for D and trimming; V, J and clone size are from that table. The profile shows about 60,000 clones, approximately 85% of them singletons. The sample comes from a study of blood T cell repertoires in COVID-19. Study-wide context: The United States, Italy and Spain supplied acute and convalescent COVID-19 samples. The cDNA or gDNA used as material had been derived from T cells, B-cell-depleted T cells, or PBMCs.

The length of the CDR3 is 19 residues. Germline CDR1 is WNHNN and CDR2 is SYGVQD (reference sequence). Trimming took 2 bases from V and 0 from J, leaving 17 bases between them. The chain uses TRBV10-1 and TRBJ1-6, with a tentative D call TRBD1 (5 bases). The sample taken for sequencing was peripheral blood. This clonotype originated in a human donor in a cohort sampled during active COVID-19. This CDR3 reads CASSEMAGLRRSYNSPLHF. As DNA, the CDR3 is TGCGCCAGCAGTGAGATGGCAGGGCTAAGGCGCTCCTATAATTCACCCCTCCACTTT.